The 16 T cell receptor beta chains reported below all come from one sample, sequenced in a study of graft-versus-host responses after intestinal transplantation. Method: immunoSEQ multiplex PCR; TCRdb's copy keeps in-frame clones and lacks some. The data show approximately 89,000 clones, approximately 95% seen once. Their target antigens are unknown. Sequenced here: unstimulated CD8+ T cells sorted from spleen or lymph node cells, sampled before transplant. All receptors come from a human donor who was the organ donor for an intestinal transplant.

This rearrangement joins TRBV4-3 to TRBJ2-7; no reliable D call. Germline CDR1 is LGHNA and CDR2 is YSLEER. V shed 3 bases and J shed 0 bases, with 9 bases lying between them. CDR3 length: 14 residues. DNA for the CDR3: TGCGCCAGCAGCCAGGCCTGGGCCTCCTACGAGCAGTACTTC. Translating it yields CASSQAWASYEQYF.

This clone has only one observation. The CDR3 sequence: CASSLVSPTSGGPSSYNEQFF. The CDR3 nucleotides are TGTGCCAGCAGCTTAGTATCCCCAACTAGCGGGGGCCCGAGCTCCTACAATGAGCAGTTCTTC. V gene TRBV7-8 combines with J gene TRBJ2-1, with 11 bases aligning to TRBD2. This CDR3 has 21 amino acids. The V and J ends lost 1 base and 0 bases, in that order; junction bases with no gene match: 14. In germline, CDR1 is SGHVS, CDR2 FQNEAQ.

CDR3 amino acids: CASSPYRGPGYEQYF. CDR3 bases: TGCGCCAGCAGCCCCTATCGCGGGCCGGGGTACGAGCAGTACTTC. V is TRBV4-3 and J is TRBJ2-7; D may be TRBD2 (5 bases). V was trimmed by 4 bases and J by 4 bases, leaving 17 bases between them. CDR3 length: 15 residues. In germline, CDR1 is LGHNA, CDR2 YSLEER.

The J gene is TRBJ2-7, the V gene TRBV5-1; D call uncertain. This CDR3 has 14 residues. Looked up from germline, CDR1 is SGHRS and CDR2 is YFSETQ. Trimming took 2 bases from V and 3 from J, leaving 12 bases between them. In nucleotides, the CDR3 is TGCGCCAGCAGCTTCGTCGACTTTCGCTACGAGCAGTACTTC. It specifies CASSFVDFRYEQYF.

The rearrangement uses TRBV28 and TRBJ2-1, with D perhaps matching TRBD2 (6 bases). CDR1 MDHEN and CDR2 SYDVKM come from the germline V gene. The V and J ends lost 3 bases and 3 bases respectively, with 9 bases between them. The CDR3 runs 14 residues. The chain's CDR3 is CASSFGGIYNEQFF. The CDR3 DNA reads TGTGCCAGCAGTTTCGGCGGGATCTACAATGAGCAGTTCTTC. Full variable domain (missing parts from reference TRBV28 and TRBJ2-1): DVKVTQSSRYLVKRTGEKVFLECVQDMDHENMFWYRQDPGLGLRLIYFSYDVKMKEKGDIPEGYSVSREKKERFSLILESASTNQTSMYLCASSFGGIYNEQFFGPGTRLTVL.

This chain links TRBV18 with TRBJ2-7; D might be TRBD1 (6 bases). Germline assignment: CDR1 KGHSH and CDR2 LQKENI. This CDR3 comprises 15 residues. V lost 3 bases and J 5 bases, leaving 17 bases between the germline ends. The CDR3 coding sequence is TGTGCCAGCTCACCGGCAACATCAGGGGCGGACGAGCAGTACTTC. Its protein product is CASSPATSGADEQYF.

The chain joins TRBV4-1 to TRBJ1-6; 8 bases align to TRBD1. The V segment lost 3 bases and the J segment 4 bases; nucleotides outside the gene matches: 8. The CDR3 contains 17 residues. The germline CDR1 and CDR2 sequences are MGHRA and YSYEKL. CDR3 protein: CASSHPRGPSYNSPLHF. The DNA for the CDR3 is TGCGCCAGCAGCCACCCCAGGGGGCCTTCTTATAATTCACCCCTCCACTTT.

The rearrangement uses TRBV19 and TRBJ1-1, with 7 bases lining up with TRBD1. In germline, CDR1 is LNHDA, CDR2 SQIVND (reference sequence). The CDR3 extends over 13 amino acids. V lost 8 bases and J lost 5; bases outside the gene matches: 8. The CDR3 is CASSEGAGTEAFF. The DNA of the CDR3 is TGTGCCAGTTCGGAGGGGGCGGGGACTGAAGCTTTCTTT.

V is TRBV29-1 and J is TRBJ2-4, with D perhaps TRBD2 (5 bases). V was shortened by 6 bases and J by 6 bases, with 21 bases between the two germline ends. This CDR3 spans 15 amino acids. Germline lookup yields CDR1 SQVTM and CDR2 ANQGSEA. The CDR3 bases are TGCAGCGTAGAACTGGACGGGGAAACTATAAACATTCAGTACTTC. It yields the protein CSVELDGETINIQYF. Drawing the rest from reference TRBV29-1 and TRBJ2-4, the complete variable domain is SAVISQKPSRDICQRGTSLTIQCQVDSQVTMMFWYRQQPGQSLTLIATANQGSEATYESGFVIDKFPISRPNLTFSTLTVSNMSPEDSSIYLCSVELDGETINIQYFGAGTRLSVL.

The chain couples TRBV6-6 to TRBJ2-7; tentatively, D is TRBD2 (5 bases). CDR1 and CDR2 from the germline V gene are MNHNY and SVGAGI (reference sequence). The CDR3 consists of 13 residues. Trimming shortened V by 7 bases and J by 1 base, and 11 bases separated the two germline ends. Here the CDR3 reads CASTPRDSYEQYF. The CDR3 nucleotides read TGTGCCAGCACCCCCCGGGATTCCTACGAGCAGTACTTC.

J is TRBJ2-5 and V is TRBV27; 7 bases align to TRBD2. The DNA end favors TRBJ2-7, so the J call may be wrong. CDR3 length equals 17 residues. Germline CDR1 reads MNHEY; CDR2 reads SMNVEV (reference sequence). The CDR3 region is CASIDGRTVGRGHEQYF. CDR3 bases: TGTGCCAGCATAGATGGCAGGACTGTGGGGAGGGGTCACGAGCAGTACTTC.

The chain couples TRBV4-3 to TRBJ2-3; TRBD2 agrees at 8 bases. Per the germline V gene, CDR1 is LGHNA and CDR2 is YSLEER. The junction had 9 bases not matched to a gene; V was cut back by 3 bases and J by 7 bases. The CDR3 contains 15 residues. The CDR3 nucleotides read TGCGCCAGCAGCCAGGGGGCGGGAGGAGGCCATACGCAGTATTTT. Protein: CASSQGAGGGHTQYF.

This chain links TRBV9 with TRBJ1-2; TRBD1 might be the D (6 bases). The V end lost 3 bases, the J end lost 8 bases, and 11 bases lay between the germline ends. CDR3 length: 12 amino acids. Per germline, CDR1 SGDLS and CDR2 YYNGEE. The DNA for the CDR3 is TGTGCCAGCAGCGGGACAGCACGGGGCTACACCTTC. It yields the protein CASSGTARGYTF.

This chain uses TRBV10-1 with TRBJ2-6; D unclear. The length of the CDR3 is 17 residues. V lost 4 bases and J lost 0, with 13 bases in between. Germline loops: CDR1 WNHNN, CDR2 SYGVQD (reference sequence). The CDR3 nucleotides are TGCGCCAGCAGTGGAATTCTCGGGTCCTCTGGGGCCAACGTCCTGACTTTC. Protein: CASSGILGSSGANVLTF.

The chain recombines TRBV7-2 with TRBJ1-1; a weak D match, TRBD1 (6 bases). The CDR3 covers 15 residues. CDR1 and CDR2 (germline): SGHTA, FQGNSA. Trimming cost V 1 base and J 0 bases, with 9 bases left between them. The CDR3 DNA is TGTGCCAGCAGCTTAGACAGGGTCATGAACACTGAAGCTTTCTTT. It is translated as CASSLDRVMNTEAFF.

The chain recombines TRBV6-5 with TRBJ2-1; D is uncertain. In germline, CDR1 is MNHEY, CDR2 SVGAGI. This CDR3 region has 15 residues. The V gene lost 3 bases and the J gene lost 7 bases, with 16 bases spanning the gap. This CDR3 reads CASSYASFAPNEQFF. In DNA form, the CDR3 reads TGTGCCAGCAGTTATGCCTCGTTCGCGCCAAATGAGCAGTTCTTC.